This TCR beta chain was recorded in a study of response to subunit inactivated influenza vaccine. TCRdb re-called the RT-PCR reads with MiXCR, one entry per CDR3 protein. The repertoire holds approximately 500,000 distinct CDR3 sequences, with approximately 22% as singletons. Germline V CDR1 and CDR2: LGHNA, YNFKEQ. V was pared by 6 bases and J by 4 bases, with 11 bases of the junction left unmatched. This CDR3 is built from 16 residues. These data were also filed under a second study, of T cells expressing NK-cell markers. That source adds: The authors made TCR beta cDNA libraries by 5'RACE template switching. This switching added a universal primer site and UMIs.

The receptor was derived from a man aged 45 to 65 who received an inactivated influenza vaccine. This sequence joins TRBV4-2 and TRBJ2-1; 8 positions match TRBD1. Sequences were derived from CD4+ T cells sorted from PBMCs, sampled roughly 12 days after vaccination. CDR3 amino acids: CASSLRDRWDYNEQFF. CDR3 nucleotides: TGTGCCAGCAGTCTCAGGGACAGGTGGGATTACAATGAGCAGTTCTTC.